This TCR beta chain emerged from a study of blood T cell repertoires in COVID-19. On the study more broadly: Whether acute or convalescent, the COVID-19 samples came from the United States, Italy and Spain. Nucleic acid was either cDNA or gDNA, and it came from T cells, B-cell-depleted T cells, or PBMCs.

In the original workflow: How many nucleated cells were present was estimated from reference gene primer amplification. Measured with immunoSEQ multiplex PCR; TCRdb has only the in-frame clones, and not every one. The V and J calls and clone size were taken over from that table, and D and trimming were inferred from the DNA. This table has roughly 130,000 clones, 65% to 85% appearing once. With 4 bases removed from V and 1 base from J, the gap between germline ends came to 7 bases. This CDR3 region has 13 residues. Germline CDR1 LNHDA, CDR2 SQIVND (reference sequence). This sequence was found in a man in his sixties or seventies with acute or convalescent COVID-19. The rearrangement joins TRBV19 to TRBJ2-5, with D hard to call. The sequenced material came from peripheral blood. CDR3 DNA: TGTGCCAGTAGTAGGGCTTCCCAAGAGACCCAGTACTTC. Translating it yields CASSRASQETQYF.